This is a list of T cell receptor beta chains from one sample in a study of control samples from healthy donors and cancer patients. Method: immunoSEQ multiplex PCR; TCRdb's copy keeps in-frame clones and lacks some. The sample has about 99,000 clones, around nine tenths seen once. Sequencing was performed on PBMCs. The receptors were sampled from a man aged 60 to 75 with lung cancer. Both conserved end residues are part of each CDR3. D genes are given only for firm matches. Expanded clones get a size class; other rows say once, few or many, or leave the size out.

D,J,size,V,CDR3
.,TRBJ1-2,.,TRBV5-4,CASSLEPRGGSDGYTF
TRBD1,TRBJ2-7,.,TRBV5-6,CASSIRGTGGLEQYF
TRBD2,TRBJ2-4,.,TRBV24-1,CATSDPGGGAKNIQYF
TRBD1,TRBJ2-5,.,TRBV18,CASSSGQGAGETQYF
.,TRBJ1-6,.,TRBV25-1,CASSELGLSPLHF
TRBD2,TRBJ2-7,.,TRBV7-6,CASSSRTSGGLSYEQYF
TRBD2,TRBJ2-1,.,TRBV3-1/TRBV3-2,CASSQASGGLYNEQFF
.,TRBJ1-6,.,TRBV14,CASSPKLLSNSPLHF
TRBD1,TRBJ1-2,once,TRBV3-1/TRBV3-2,CASSQEWTGNYGYTF
.,TRBJ1-2,.,TRBV18,CASSLKIEDTDGYTF
TRBD1,TRBJ1-1,.,TRBV6-6,CASSRQGLGGNTEAFF
.,TRBJ2-7,.,TRBV4-2,CASSQDAVGSYEQYF
.,TRBJ1-3,.,TRBV30,CAWSSPRAPGNTIYF
.,TRBJ1-3,.,TRBV3-1/TRBV3-2,CASSRGQGGNTIYF
.,TRBJ2-1,.,TRBV20-1,CSASRSSYNEQFF
TRBD1,TRBJ2-1,.,TRBV9,CASSGRQGLTNEQFF